The 29 T cell receptor beta chains presented below share a single source sample, sequenced in a study of cytomegalovirus exposure and HLA in healthy donors. Primers for the PCR totalled 60 Vbeta and 13 Jbeta. Using immunoSEQ multiplex PCR, the repertoire was profiled, and TCRdb retains in-frame clones only, with some absent. The data hold 100,000 to 120,000 clones, with 77% observed a single time. The sample consisted of PBMCs. The receptor source for this set is a woman aged 40 to 55 in good health and CMV-seropositive.

The chain carries TRBV7-2 and TRBJ1-2, with a possible D match to TRBD1 (5 bases). V was shortened by 2 bases and J by 3 bases, with 13 bases between the two germline ends. Germline CDR1 and CDR2: SGHTA and FQGNSA. The CDR3 sequence is 15 residues long. In DNA, the CDR3 is TGTGCCAGCAGCTTAAGCCAGACAGACTACTATGGCTACACCTTC. Translated, it gives CASSLSQTDYYGYTF.

The chain combines TRBV6-5 with TRBJ1-1, with D possibly TRBD1 on 5 matching bases. V was cut by 7 bases and J by 5 bases, with 20 bases left in between. This CDR3 is 15 amino acids long. Germline loops: CDR1 MNHEY, CDR2 SVGAGI. The CDR3 sequence is CASTPRIYGATEAFF. The CDR3 DNA is TGTGCCAGCACCCCACGGATCTATGGGGCGACTGAAGCTTTCTTT.

The chain uses TRBV5-4 and TRBJ2-2; 8 bases align to TRBD2. The CDR3 runs to 18 residues. The germline V gene encodes CDR1 SGHNT and CDR2 YYREEE (reference sequence). V lost 3 bases and J lost 7; bases outside the gene matches: 17. CDR3: CASSSGLRSGSKGGELFF. The CDR3 coding sequence is TGTGCCAGCAGCTCAGGACTGAGGAGCGGGAGCAAGGGCGGGGAGCTGTTTTTT.

This sequence joins TRBV5-4 and TRBJ2-7, with 8 bases lining up with TRBD2. The CDR3 is 14 amino acids. CDR1 and CDR2 from the germline V gene are SGHNT and YYREEE (reference sequence). After removal of 3 bases from V and 7 bases from J, the junction contained 9 bases not matched to a gene. The CDR3 sequence is CASSSLSGSGEQYF. The CDR3 DNA is TGTGCCAGCAGCTCGCTGAGCGGGAGTGGAGAGCAGTACTTC.

This rearrangement joins TRBV28 to TRBJ2-7; D might be TRBD1 (6 bases). Trimming left V 6 bases short and J 4 bases short, with 16 bases between. The V gene's germline CDR1 is MDHEN and CDR2 SYDVKM. The CDR3 contains 14 residues. CDR3 sequence: CASRPQGSNYEQYF. The CDR3 nucleotides are TGTGCCAGCAGACCACAGGGCTCTAATTACGAGCAGTACTTC.

The rearrangement uses TRBV5-1 and TRBJ2-3; D is possibly TRBD2 (7 bases). The CDR3 sequence is 15 residues long. CDR1 is SGHRS, CDR2 YFSETQ, per germline. Trimming took off 4 bases at V and 1 base at J, with 13 bases between the two ends. The CDR3 sequence is CASSGEGGGTDTQYF. For the CDR3, the DNA is TGCGCCAGCAGCGGGGAGGGGGGAGGCACAGATACGCAGTATTTT.

The chain links TRBV5-1 to TRBJ2-5; tentatively, D is TRBD1 (6 bases). This CDR3 is built from 14 residues. The germline V gene encodes CDR1 SGHRS and CDR2 YFSETQ. V was pared by 5 bases and J by 5 bases, with 16 bases between. The CDR3 loop is CASRGDTNGETQYF. CDR3 DNA: TGCGCCAGCAGAGGGGACACCAATGGCGAGACCCAGTACTTC.

J is TRBJ1-3 and V is TRBV5-1, with D uncertain. The CDR3 extends over 14 amino acids. The germline V and J ends were trimmed by 4 bases and 1 base, with 9 bases remaining between them. CDR1 is SGHRS and CDR2 is YFSETQ in the germline V gene. The CDR3 region has the DNA TGCGCCAGCAGCGCACTGAGTTCTGGAAACACCATATATTTT. It yields the protein CASSALSSGNTIYF. Full variable domain (rest looked up from reference TRBV5-1 and TRBJ1-3): KAGVTQTPRYLIKTRGQQVTLSCSPISGHRSVSWYQQTPGQGLQFLFEYFSETQRNKGNFPGRFSGRQFSNSRSEMNVSTLELGDSALYLCASSALSSGNTIYFGEGSWLTVV.

This clone was picked up a small number of times. The rearrangement links TRBV18 to TRBJ1-2; D not certain. Per germline, CDR1 KGHSH and CDR2 LQKENI. This CDR3 spans 13 amino acids. Trimming stripped 2 bases from V and 1 base from J, with 5 bases between. The CDR3 DNA reads as TGTGCCAGCTCACCAACAAATAACTATGGCTACACCTTC. It encodes CASSPTNNYGYTF.

This clone was counted only a few times. The V and J genes are TRBV4-3 and TRBJ2-1; D is unresolved. The length of the CDR3 is 13 residues. From germline, CDR1 is LGHNA and CDR2 YSLEER. Between the trimmed V and J ends, which lost 2 bases and 0 bases, there was a span of 2 bases. DNA of the CDR3: TGCGCCAGCAGCCAATACTCCTACAATGAGCAGTTCTTC. Translating gives CASSQYSYNEQFF.

This chain links TRBV27 with TRBJ1-2; D perhaps matches TRBD1 (5 bases). The CDR3 is 15 amino acids. Trimming shortened V by 5 bases and J by 3 bases, and 16 bases separated the two germline ends. CDR1 and CDR2 (germline): MNHEY, SMNVEV (reference sequence). This CDR3 reads CASSLLGGPHYGYTF. As DNA, the CDR3 is TGTGCCAGCAGTCTCTTGGGGGGTCCCCACTATGGCTACACCTTC.

The V gene is TRBV7-3, the J gene TRBJ2-1, with D possibly matching TRBD2 (7 bases). The CDR3 is 20 residues long. Germline assignment: CDR1 SGHTA and CDR2 FQGTGA. V dropped 1 base and J dropped 5 bases, with 27 bases sitting between them. The CDR3 region is CASSLNSWGPGGARDNEQFF. CDR3 DNA: TGTGCCAGCAGCTTAAACTCTTGGGGCCCTGGGGGGGCTCGCGACAATGAGCAGTTCTTC.

V usage is TRBV5-1 and J usage is TRBJ2-3, with TRBD2 matching over 9 bases. The V and J ends lost 2 bases and 4 bases, in that order; junction bases with no gene match: 5. The CDR3 is 15 residues long. Germline CDR1 and CDR2: SGHRS and YFSETQ. This CDR3 is CASSLAGGGPDTQYF. The CDR3 bases are TGCGCCAGCAGCTTAGCGGGGGGAGGGCCAGATACGCAGTATTTT.

This chain uses TRBV28 with TRBJ1-5; tentatively, D is TRBD1 (5 bases). Germline CDR1 MDHEN, CDR2 SYDVKM. This CDR3 contains 13 residues. V shed 10 bases and J shed 6 bases, with 16 bases lying between them. CDR3 sequence (DNA): TGTGCCACCGACCCGGGACTCACTCAGCCCCAGCATTTT. Translating it yields CATDPGLTQPQHF.

V usage is TRBV6-1 and J usage is TRBJ2-1; 12 nucleotides match TRBD2. The CDR3 is 15 residues long. Germline loops: CDR1 MNHNS, CDR2 SASEGT. V lost 7 bases and J lost 9; bases outside the gene matches: 10. CDR3 coding DNA: TGTGCCAGCATATCGCTAGCGGGGGGGAAAGGTGAGCAGTTCTTC. It is translated as CASISLAGGKGEQFF.

The chain recombines TRBV4-1 with TRBJ1-1, with D possibly being TRBD1 (5 bases). CDR1 is MGHRA and CDR2 is YSYEKL in the germline V gene. The CDR3 contains 13 residues. Trimming pared 0 bases from V and 9 bases from J, leaving 11 bases between. The CDR3 DNA follows: TGCGCCAGCAGCCAAGATCCCAGGGCCCAAGCTTTCTTT. It yields the protein CASSQDPRAQAFF.

The chain combines TRBV10-1 with TRBJ2-7; D perhaps matches TRBD1 (5 bases). The V end was cut by 8 bases, the J end by 5 bases, with 16 bases between. The CDR3 spans 13 residues. Germline lookup yields CDR1 WNHNN and CDR2 SYGVQD (reference sequence). The CDR3 nucleotides are TGCGCCAGCGCCGACAGCCTTAAGGACGAGCAGTACTTC. It codes for CASADSLKDEQYF.

The chain has TRBV28 and TRBJ1-2; D gene unclear. Germline assignment: CDR1 MDHEN and CDR2 SYDVKM. The CDR3 has 15 amino acids. Trimming shortened V by 8 bases and J by 3 bases, and 19 bases separated the two germline ends. This chain's CDR3 is CASGPPEEGHYGYTF. In DNA, the CDR3 is TGTGCCAGCGGACCGCCAGAGGAGGGTCACTATGGCTACACCTTC.

This clone appeared once. The chain uses TRBV5-1 and TRBJ2-1; the D gene is possibly TRBD2 (5 bases). Trimming cost V 5 bases and J 1 base, with 7 bases left between them. The CDR3 consists of 13 residues. The germline gives CDR1 SGHRS, CDR2 YFSETQ. CDR3 region: CASSSGSYNEQFF. DNA of the CDR3: TGCGCCAGCAGTTCGGGATCCTACAATGAGCAGTTCTTC.

CDR3 bases: TGTGCCAGCAGTACCACTCCGGGACAGGCGTTAACGGGCTACACCTTC. Translated, it gives CASSTTPGQALTGYTF. V is TRBV25-1 and J is TRBJ1-2; 8 nucleotides match TRBD1. Trimming cost V 5 bases and J 8 bases; bases outside gene matches: 16. CDR3 size: 16 residues. Germline loops: CDR1 MGHDK, CDR2 SYGVNS.

J is TRBJ1-6 and V is TRBV7-2, with a tentative D call TRBD1 (6 bases). The CDR3 extends over 14 amino acids. Germline CDR1 SGHTA, CDR2 FQGNSA. Deletions cut 5 bases from V and 4 bases from J, with 9 bases between. The CDR3 nucleotides are TGTGCCAGCAGCCTCCAGGGGTATAATTCACCCCTCCACTTT. It encodes CASSLQGYNSPLHF.

This clone was detected a few times. The rearrangement links TRBV7-8 to TRBJ1-2; D is ambiguous. This CDR3 spans 16 amino acids. Germline V CDR1 and CDR2: SGHVS, FQNEAQ. Trimming left V 1 base short and J 4 bases short, with 16 bases between. The DNA of the CDR3 is TGTGCCAGCAGCTTAGAACGATCCGGGAGAGGCTATGGCTACACCTTC. This codes for CASSLERSGRGYGYTF.

This chain connects TRBV6-5 to TRBJ1-2, with D uncertain. The CDR3 contains 16 residues. Deletions cut 0 bases from V and 5 bases from J, with 16 bases between. Germline lookup yields CDR1 MNHEY and CDR2 SVGAGI. Written as DNA, the CDR3 is TGTGCCAGCAGTTACTCAGACCCCAGCGGGGAATATGGCTACACCTTC. This encodes CASSYSDPSGEYGYTF.

V gene TRBV18 combines with J gene TRBJ2-7; 8 bases agree with TRBD2. Germline V gene sequence: CDR1 KGHSH, CDR2 LQKENI. This CDR3 has 17 amino acids. The J segment lost 2 bases and the V segment lost 3 bases, leaving 12 bases of the junction unmatched. This CDR3 is CASSPMAPGLVTYEQYF. The CDR3 region has the DNA TGTGCCAGCTCACCCATGGCCCCGGGACTAGTGACCTACGAGCAGTACTTC.

The rearrangement links TRBV11-2 to TRBJ2-6; no clear D. Germline V gives CDR1 SGHAT, CDR2 FQNNGV. CDR3 length equals 15 residues. The ends were cut back, 5 bases at V and 0 bases at J, with 8 bases in the middle. The CDR3 loop reads CASSPSHSGANVLTF. DNA for the CDR3: TGTGCCAGCAGCCCCAGTCACTCTGGGGCCAACGTCCTGACTTTC. Drawing the rest from reference TRBV11-2 and TRBJ2-6, the complete variable domain is EAGVAQSPRYKIIEKRQSVAFWCNPISGHATLYWYQQILGQGPKLLIQFQNNGVVDDSQLPKDRFSAERLKGVDSTLKIQPAKLEDSAVYLCASSPSHSGANVLTFGAGSRLTVL.

The CDR3 DNA reads as TGCGCCAGCAGCCAAATTGCCGGGACAGTCCTCCGGGCTGAAGCTTTCTTT. This gives the protein CASSQIAGTVLRAEAFF. The rearrangement links TRBV4-3 to TRBJ1-1; TRBD1 matches at 7 bases. The CDR3 contains 17 residues. V lost 2 bases and J lost 6; bases outside the gene matches: 15. The germline gives CDR1 LGHNA, CDR2 YSLEER.

The rearrangement uses TRBV29-1 and TRBJ2-7; 7 nucleotides line up with TRBD1. The ends lost 7 bases at V and 3 bases at J; junction bases unmatched: 9. CDR1 is SQVTM, CDR2 ANQGSEA, per germline. The CDR3 is made up of 13 amino acids. CDR3 coding DNA: TGCAGCGCATCGACAGGGAGAAACTACGAGCAGTACTTC. It encodes CSASTGRNYEQYF.

The chain combines TRBV28 with TRBJ2-5, with a possible D match to TRBD1 (5 bases). Trimming cost V 4 bases and J 6 bases, with 12 bases left between them. This CDR3 has 13 amino acids. CDR1 MDHEN and CDR2 SYDVKM come from the germline V gene. CDR3 region: CASSSWAGKTQYF. For the CDR3, the DNA is TGTGCCAGCAGTTCTTGGGCAGGGAAGACCCAGTACTTC.

This chain connects TRBV27 to TRBJ1-6; 9 bases line up with TRBD1. Germline values: CDR1 MNHEY, CDR2 SMNVEV (reference sequence). The CDR3 runs 16 residues. J gave up 10 bases and V 6 bases, and 13 bases lay outside the gene matches. The CDR3 DNA reads TGTGCCAGCAGCAGACCCGGGACAGGGATTGGATCACCCCTCCACTTT. Residues: CASSRPGTGIGSPLHF.